This TCR beta chain was profiled in a study of T cells in Graves' hyperthyroidism and ophthalmopathy. Overall study results and limits: Ophthalmopathy was model-predicted a median around 6.7 months pre-onset.

Trimming cost V 1 base and J 5 bases, with 7 bases left between them. Germline loops: CDR1 GTSNPN, CDR2 SVGIG (reference sequence). The CDR3 runs to 12 residues. This clonotype was seen ten or more times. The antigen remains unidentified. Amplified regions were TCR beta CDR3 sequences from RNA transcripts. The primer set for the first-round RT-PCR of the TCR CDR3 was HTBI. TCRdb reprocessed the multiplex PCR reads with MiXCR, giving one entry per CDR3 protein. The profile shows approximately 410,000 distinct CDR3 sequences, roughly 15% of them singletons. The chain uses TRBV30 and TRBJ2-3; D ambiguous. This clonotype originated in a man younger than 35 with Graves' ophthalmopathy. The sample taken for sequencing was blood. In nucleotides, the CDR3 is TGTGCCTGGAGTGGAGTGGTAGATACGCAGTATTTT. Its translation: CAWSGVVDTQYF.